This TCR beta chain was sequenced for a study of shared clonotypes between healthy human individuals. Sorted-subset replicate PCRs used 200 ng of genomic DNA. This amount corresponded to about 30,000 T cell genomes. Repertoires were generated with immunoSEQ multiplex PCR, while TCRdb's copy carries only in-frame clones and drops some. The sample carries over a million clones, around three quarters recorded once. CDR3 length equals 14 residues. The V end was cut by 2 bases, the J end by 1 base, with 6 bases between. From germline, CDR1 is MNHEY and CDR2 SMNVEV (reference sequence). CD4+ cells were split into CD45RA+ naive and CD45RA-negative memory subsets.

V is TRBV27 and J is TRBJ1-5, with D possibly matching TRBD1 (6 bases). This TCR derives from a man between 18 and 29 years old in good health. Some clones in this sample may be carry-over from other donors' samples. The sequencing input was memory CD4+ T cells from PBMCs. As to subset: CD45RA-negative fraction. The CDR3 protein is CASSLGQSNQPQHF. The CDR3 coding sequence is TGTGCCAGCAGTTTAGGACAGAGCAATCAGCCCCAGCATTTT.